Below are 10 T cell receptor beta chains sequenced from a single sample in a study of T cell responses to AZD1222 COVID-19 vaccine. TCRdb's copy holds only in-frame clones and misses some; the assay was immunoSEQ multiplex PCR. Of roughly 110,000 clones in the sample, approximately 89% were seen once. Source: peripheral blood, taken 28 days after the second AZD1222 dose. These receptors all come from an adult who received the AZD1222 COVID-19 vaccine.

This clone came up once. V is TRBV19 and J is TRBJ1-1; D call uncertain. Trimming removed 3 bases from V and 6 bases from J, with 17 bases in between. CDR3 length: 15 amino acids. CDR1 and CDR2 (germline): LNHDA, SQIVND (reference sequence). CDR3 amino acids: CASSMGPQITSEAFF. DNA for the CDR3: TGTGCCAGTAGTATGGGCCCGCAAATTACATCTGAAGCTTTCTTT.

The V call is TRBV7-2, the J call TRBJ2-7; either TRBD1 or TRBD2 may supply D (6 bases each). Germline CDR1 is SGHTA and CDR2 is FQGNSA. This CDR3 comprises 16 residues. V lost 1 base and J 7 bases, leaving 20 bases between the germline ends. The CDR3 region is CASSLVGGRGSWEQYF. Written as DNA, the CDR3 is TGTGCCAGCAGCTTAGTGGGGGGCAGGGGTAGTTGGGAGCAGTACTTC.

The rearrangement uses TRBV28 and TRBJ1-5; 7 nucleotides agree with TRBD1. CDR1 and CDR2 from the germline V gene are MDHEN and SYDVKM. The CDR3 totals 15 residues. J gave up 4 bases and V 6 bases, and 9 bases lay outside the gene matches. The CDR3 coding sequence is TGTGCCAGCAGACCGACAGGGTATGGGAATCAGCCCCAGCATTTT. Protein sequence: CASRPTGYGNQPQHF.

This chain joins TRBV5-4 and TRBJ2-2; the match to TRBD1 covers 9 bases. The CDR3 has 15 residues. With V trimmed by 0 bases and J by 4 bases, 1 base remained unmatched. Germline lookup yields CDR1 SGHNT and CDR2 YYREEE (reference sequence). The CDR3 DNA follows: TGTGCCAGCAGCTTGGGGACAGGGGTCACCGGGGAGCTGTTTTTT. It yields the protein CASSLGTGVTGELFF.

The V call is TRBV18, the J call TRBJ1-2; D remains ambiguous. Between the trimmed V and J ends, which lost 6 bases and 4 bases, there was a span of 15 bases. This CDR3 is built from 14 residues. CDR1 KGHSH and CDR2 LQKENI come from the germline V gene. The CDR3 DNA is TGTGCCAGCTCCCTTCCGACACCGTTCTATGGCTACACCTTC. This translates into CASSLPTPFYGYTF.

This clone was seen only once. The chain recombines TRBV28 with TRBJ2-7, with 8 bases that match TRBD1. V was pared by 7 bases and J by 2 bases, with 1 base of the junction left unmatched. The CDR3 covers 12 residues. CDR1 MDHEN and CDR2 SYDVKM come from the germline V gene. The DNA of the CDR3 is TGTGCCAGCAAGGACAGGGCCTACGAGCAGTACTTC. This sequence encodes CASKDRAYEQYF.

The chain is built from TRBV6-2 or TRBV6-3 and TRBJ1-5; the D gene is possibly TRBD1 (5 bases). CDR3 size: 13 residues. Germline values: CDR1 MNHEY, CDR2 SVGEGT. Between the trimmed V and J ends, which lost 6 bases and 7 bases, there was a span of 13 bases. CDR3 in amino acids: CASSQGTSQPQHF. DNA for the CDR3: TGTGCCAGCAGCCAGGGAACGTCGCAGCCCCAGCATTTT.

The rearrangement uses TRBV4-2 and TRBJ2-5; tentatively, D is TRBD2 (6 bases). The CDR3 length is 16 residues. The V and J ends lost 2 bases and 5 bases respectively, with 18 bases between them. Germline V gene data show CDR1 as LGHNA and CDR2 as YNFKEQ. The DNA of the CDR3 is TGTGCCAGCAGCCAAAGGGCAACGGGGGTTGAGGAGACCCAGTACTTC. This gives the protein CASSQRATGVEETQYF.

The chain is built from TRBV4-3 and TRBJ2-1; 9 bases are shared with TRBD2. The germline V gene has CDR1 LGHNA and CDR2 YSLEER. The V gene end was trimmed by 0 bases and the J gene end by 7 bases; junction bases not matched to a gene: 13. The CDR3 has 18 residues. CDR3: CASSQDLTAGGRINEQFF. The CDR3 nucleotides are TGCGCCAGCAGCCAAGATCTAACGGCGGGGGGGCGGATAAATGAGCAGTTCTTC.

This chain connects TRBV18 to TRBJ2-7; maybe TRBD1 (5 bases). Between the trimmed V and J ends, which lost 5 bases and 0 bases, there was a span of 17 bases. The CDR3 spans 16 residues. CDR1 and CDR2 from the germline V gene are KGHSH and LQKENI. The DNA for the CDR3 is TGTGCCAGCTCAGCCGACAGCCCCCCCGGCTCCTACGAGCAGTACTTC. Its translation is CASSADSPPGSYEQYF.